This TCR beta chain stems from a study of blood T cell repertoires in COVID-19. Across the study: The samples span acute and convalescent COVID-19 from the United States, Italy and Spain. T cells, B-cell-depleted T cells, or PBMCs provided the cDNA or gDNA that served as material.

The CDR3 extends over 14 amino acids. Per the germline V gene, CDR1 is LGHNT and CDR2 is FRNRAP. Trimming shortened V by 3 bases and J by 6 bases, and 11 bases separated the two germline ends. In the original analysis: Amplification with reference gene primers provided the estimates of nucleated cell counts. Libraries were prepared by immunoSEQ multiplex PCR; TCRdb keeps only in-frame clonotypes and omits some of them. From that table come the V and J calls and clone size; the DNA was used to work out D and trimming. Here the sample spans about 260,000 clones, approximately 89% being singletons. The rearrangement links TRBV12-5 to TRBJ1-4; D is undetermined. The receptor comes from a middle-aged man with active or convalescent COVID-19. Specimen: peripheral blood. The CDR3 DNA reads TGTGCTAGTGGTTTAGTCAGTCAGGATGAAAAACTGTTTTTT. It encodes CASGLVSQDEKLFF.